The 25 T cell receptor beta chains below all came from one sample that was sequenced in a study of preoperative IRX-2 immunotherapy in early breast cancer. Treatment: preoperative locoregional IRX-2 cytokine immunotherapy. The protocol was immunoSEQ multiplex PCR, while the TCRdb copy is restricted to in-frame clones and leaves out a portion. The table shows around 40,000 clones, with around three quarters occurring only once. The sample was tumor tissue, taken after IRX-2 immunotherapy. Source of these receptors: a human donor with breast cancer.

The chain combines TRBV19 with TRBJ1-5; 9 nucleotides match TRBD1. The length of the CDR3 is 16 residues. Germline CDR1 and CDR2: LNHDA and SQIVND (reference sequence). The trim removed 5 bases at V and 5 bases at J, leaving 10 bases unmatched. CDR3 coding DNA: TGTGCCAGTAGTCCCAGACAGGGGGGGATCGATCAGCCCCAGCATTTT. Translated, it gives CASSPRQGGIDQPQHF.

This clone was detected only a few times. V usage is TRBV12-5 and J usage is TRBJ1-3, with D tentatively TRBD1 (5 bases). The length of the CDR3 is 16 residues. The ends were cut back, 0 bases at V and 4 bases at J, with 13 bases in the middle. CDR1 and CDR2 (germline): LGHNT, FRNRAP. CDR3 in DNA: TGTGCTAGTGGTTTGGTAACTGCCGGGGCCGGAAACACCATATATTTT. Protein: CASGLVTAGAGNTIYF.

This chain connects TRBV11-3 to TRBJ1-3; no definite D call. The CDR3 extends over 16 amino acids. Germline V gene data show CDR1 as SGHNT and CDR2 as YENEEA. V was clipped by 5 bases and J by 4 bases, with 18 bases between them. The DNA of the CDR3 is TGTGCCAGCAGCCCCCCGGGCGCCCGGACCGGAAACACCATATATTTT. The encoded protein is CASSPPGARTGNTIYF. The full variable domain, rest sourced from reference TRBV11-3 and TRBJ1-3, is EAGVVQSPRYKIIEKKQPVAFWCNPISGHNTLYWYLQNLGQGPELLIRYENEEAVDDSQLPKDRFSAERLKGVDSTLKIQPAELGDSAVYLCASSPPGARTGNTIYFGEGSWLTVV.

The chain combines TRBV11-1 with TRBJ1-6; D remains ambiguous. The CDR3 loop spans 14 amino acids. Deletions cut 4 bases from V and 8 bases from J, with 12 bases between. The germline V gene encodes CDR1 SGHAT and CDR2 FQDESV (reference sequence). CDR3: CASSSFNSYSPLHF. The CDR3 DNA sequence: TGTGCCAGCAGCTCCTTTAACAGTTATTCACCCCTCCACTTT.

The CDR3 region has the DNA TGTGCCACCTTCACCTCCCTATCAGCGGGAGGGCCAGATACGCAGTATTTT. This codes for CATFTSLSAGGPDTQYF. This rearrangement joins TRBV12-2 to TRBJ2-3; whether TRBD2, the table's D call, matches the DNA was not checked. TRBV12-2 is a documented pseudogene. The CDR3 contains 17 residues.

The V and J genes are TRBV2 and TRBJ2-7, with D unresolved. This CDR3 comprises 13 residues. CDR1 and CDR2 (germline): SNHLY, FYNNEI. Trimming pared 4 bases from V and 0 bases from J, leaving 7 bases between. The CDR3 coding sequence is TGTGCCAGCAGTGCACAAACCTCCTACGAGCAGTACTTC. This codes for CASSAQTSYEQYF.

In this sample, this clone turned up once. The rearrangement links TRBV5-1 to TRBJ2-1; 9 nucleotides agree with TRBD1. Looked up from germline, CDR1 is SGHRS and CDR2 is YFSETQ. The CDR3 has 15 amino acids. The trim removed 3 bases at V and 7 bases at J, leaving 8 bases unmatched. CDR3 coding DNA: TGCGCCAGCAGCTCCCGTACCGGACAGGGGAATGAGCAGTTCTTC. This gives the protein CASSSRTGQGNEQFF.

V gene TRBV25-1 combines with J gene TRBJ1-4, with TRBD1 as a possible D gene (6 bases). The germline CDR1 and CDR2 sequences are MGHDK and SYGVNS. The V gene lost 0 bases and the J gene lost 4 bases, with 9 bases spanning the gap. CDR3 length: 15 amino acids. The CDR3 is CASSEYGTRNEKLFF. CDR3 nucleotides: TGTGCCAGCAGTGAATACGGGACACGTAATGAAAAACTGTTTTTT.

In nucleotides, the CDR3 is TGTGCCAGCAGCGACGACCGCACCCCACGCTCCTACAATGAGCAGTTCTTC. Protein product: CASSDDRTPRSYNEQFF. J is TRBJ2-1 and V is TRBV6-4; no firm D call. Trimming shortened V by 6 bases and J by 0 bases, and 18 bases separated the two germline ends. This CDR3 contains 17 residues. Germline CDR1 MRHNA, CDR2 SNTAGT.

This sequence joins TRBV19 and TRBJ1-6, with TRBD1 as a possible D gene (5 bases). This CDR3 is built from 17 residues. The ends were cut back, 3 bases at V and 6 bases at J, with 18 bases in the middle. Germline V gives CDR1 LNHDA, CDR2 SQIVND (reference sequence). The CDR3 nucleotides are TGTGCCAGTAGTATTCCATTGGCGGGGCCAGCTAATTCACCCCTCCACTTT. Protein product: CASSIPLAGPANSPLHF. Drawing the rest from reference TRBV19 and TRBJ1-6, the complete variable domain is DGGITQSPKYLFRKEGQNVTLSCEQNLNHDAMYWYRQDPGQGLRLIYYSQIVNDFQKGDIAEGYSVSREKKESFPLTVTSAQKNPTAFYLCASSIPLAGPANSPLHFGNGTRLTVT.

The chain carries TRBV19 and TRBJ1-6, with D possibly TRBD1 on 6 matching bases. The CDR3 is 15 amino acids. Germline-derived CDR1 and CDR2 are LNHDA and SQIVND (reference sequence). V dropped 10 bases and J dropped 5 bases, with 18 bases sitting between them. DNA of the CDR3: TGTGCCACCACCCCTCAGGGGCTAGATAATTCACCCCTCCACTTT. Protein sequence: CATTPQGLDNSPLHF. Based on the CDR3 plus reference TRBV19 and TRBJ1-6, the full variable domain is DGGITQSPKYLFRKEGQNVTLSCEQNLNHDAMYWYRQDPGQGLRLIYYSQIVNDFQKGDIAEGYSVSREKKESFPLTVTSAQKNPTAFYLCATTPQGLDNSPLHFGNGTRLTVT.

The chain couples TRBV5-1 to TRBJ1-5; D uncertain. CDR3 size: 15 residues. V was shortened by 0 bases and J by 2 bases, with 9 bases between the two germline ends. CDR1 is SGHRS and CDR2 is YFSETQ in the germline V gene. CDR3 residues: CASSLEGGGNQPQHF. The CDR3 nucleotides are TGCGCCAGCAGCTTGGAAGGTGGGGGCAATCAGCCCCAGCATTTT. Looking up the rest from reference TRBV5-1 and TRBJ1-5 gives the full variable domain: KAGVTQTPRYLIKTRGQQVTLSCSPISGHRSVSWYQQTPGQGLQFLFEYFSETQRNKGNFPGRFSGRQFSNSRSEMNVSTLELGDSALYLCASSLEGGGNQPQHFGDGTRLSIL.

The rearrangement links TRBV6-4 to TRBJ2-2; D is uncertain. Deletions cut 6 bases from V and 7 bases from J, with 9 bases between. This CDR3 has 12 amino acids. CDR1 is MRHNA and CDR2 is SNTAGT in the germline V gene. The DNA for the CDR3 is TGTGCCAGCAGAGACCCTAACGGGGAGCTGTTTTTT. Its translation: CASRDPNGELFF.

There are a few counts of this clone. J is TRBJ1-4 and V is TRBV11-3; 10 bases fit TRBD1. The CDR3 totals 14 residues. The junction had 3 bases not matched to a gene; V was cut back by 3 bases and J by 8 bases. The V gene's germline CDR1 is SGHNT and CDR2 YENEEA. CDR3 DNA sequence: TGTGCCAGCAGCTTGGGGACAGGGGACGAAAAACTGTTTTTT. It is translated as CASSLGTGDEKLFF.

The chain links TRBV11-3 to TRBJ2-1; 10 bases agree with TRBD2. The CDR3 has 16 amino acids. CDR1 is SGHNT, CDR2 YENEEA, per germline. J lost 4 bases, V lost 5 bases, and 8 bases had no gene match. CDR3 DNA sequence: TGTGCCAGCAGCCAGGTAGCGGGGGGCGCTTACAATGAGCAGTTCTTC. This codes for CASSQVAGGAYNEQFF.

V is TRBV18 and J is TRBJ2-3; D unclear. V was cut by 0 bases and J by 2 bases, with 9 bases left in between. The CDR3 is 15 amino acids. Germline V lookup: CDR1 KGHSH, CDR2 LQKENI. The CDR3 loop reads CASSPPARPTDTQYF. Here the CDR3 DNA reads TGTGCCAGCTCACCACCGGCCCGGCCCACAGATACGCAGTATTTT. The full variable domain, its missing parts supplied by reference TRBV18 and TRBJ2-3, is NAGVMQNPRHLVRRRGQEARLRCSPMKGHSHVYWYRQLPEEGLKFMVYLQKENIIDESGMPKERFSAEFPKEGPSILRIQQVVRGDSAAYFCASSPPARPTDTQYFGPGTRLTVL.

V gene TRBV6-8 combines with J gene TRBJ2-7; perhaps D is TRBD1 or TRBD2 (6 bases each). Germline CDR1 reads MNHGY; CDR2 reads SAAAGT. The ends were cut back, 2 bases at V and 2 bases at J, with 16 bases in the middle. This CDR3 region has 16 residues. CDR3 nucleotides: TGTGCCAGCAGTTACGGTGGGGGGACACCGACCTACGAGCAGTACTTC. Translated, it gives CASSYGGGTPTYEQYF.

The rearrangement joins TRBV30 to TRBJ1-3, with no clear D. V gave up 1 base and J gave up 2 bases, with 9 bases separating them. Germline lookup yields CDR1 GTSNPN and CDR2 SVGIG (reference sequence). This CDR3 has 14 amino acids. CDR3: CAWSATRTGNTIYF. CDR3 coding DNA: TGTGCCTGGAGTGCGACCCGGACTGGAAACACCATATATTTT.

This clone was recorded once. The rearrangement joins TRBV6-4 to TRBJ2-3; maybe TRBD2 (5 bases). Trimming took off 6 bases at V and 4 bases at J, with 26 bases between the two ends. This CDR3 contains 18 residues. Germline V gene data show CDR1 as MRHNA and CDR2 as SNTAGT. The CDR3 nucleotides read TGTGCCAGCAGCAAAACCGCCACCCTAGGCGGGCAGGCAGATACGCAGTATTTT. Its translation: CASSKTATLGGQADTQYF.

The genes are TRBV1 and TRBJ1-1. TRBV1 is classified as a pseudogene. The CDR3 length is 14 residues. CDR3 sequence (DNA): TGCGCCAGCAGCCAAGGTCTCCTGAACACTGAAGCTTTCTTT. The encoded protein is CASSQGLLNTEAFF.

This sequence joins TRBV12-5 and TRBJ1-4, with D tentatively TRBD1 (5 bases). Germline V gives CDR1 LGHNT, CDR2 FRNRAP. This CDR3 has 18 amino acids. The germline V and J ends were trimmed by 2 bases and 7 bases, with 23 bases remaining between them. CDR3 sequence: CASGLSGRVYRGREKLFF. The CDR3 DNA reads TGTGCTAGTGGTTTGTCAGGCAGGGTGTATAGGGGACGTGAAAAACTGTTTTTT.

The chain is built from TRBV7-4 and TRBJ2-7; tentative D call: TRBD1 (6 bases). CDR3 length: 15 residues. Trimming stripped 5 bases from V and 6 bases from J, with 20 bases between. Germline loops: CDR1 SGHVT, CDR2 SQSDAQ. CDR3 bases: TGTGCCAGCAGCCTTAGTGGGGGCACAGGGATCGAGCAGTACTTC. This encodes CASSLSGGTGIEQYF. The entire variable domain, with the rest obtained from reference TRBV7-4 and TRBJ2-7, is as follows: GAGVSQSPRYKVAKRGRDVALRCDSISGHVTLYWYRQTLGQGSEVLTYSQSDAQRDKSGRPSGRFSAERPERSVSTLKIQRTEQGDSAVYLCASSLSGGTGIEQYFGPGTRLTVT.

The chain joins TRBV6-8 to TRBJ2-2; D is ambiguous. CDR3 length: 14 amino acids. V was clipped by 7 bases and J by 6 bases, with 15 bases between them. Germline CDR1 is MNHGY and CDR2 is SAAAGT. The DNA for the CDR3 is TGTGCCAGCATTTCTAAAAGTACATCCGGGGAGCTGTTTTTT. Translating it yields CASISKSTSGELFF.

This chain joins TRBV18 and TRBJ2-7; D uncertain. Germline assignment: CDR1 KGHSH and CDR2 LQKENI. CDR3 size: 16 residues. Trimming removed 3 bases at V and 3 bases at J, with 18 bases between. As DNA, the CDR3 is TGTGCCAGCTCACCGGATTGGGTGGGCTCTAGCTACGAGCAGTACTTC. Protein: CASSPDWVGSSYEQYF. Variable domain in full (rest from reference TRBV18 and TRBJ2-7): NAGVMQNPRHLVRRRGQEARLRCSPMKGHSHVYWYRQLPEEGLKFMVYLQKENIIDESGMPKERFSAEFPKEGPSILRIQQVVRGDSAAYFCASSPDWVGSSYEQYFGPGTRLTVT.

CDR3 in DNA: TGTGCCAGCAGCCTGAAGGACACAGGCGGCTACACCTTC. Translated: CASSLKDTGGYTF. The J gene is TRBJ1-2, the V gene TRBV14; tentatively, D is TRBD1 (5 bases). CDR3 length equals 13 residues. Trimming shortened V by 4 bases and J by 8 bases, and 14 bases separated the two germline ends. Germline V lookup: CDR1 SGHDN, CDR2 FVKESK.